The 16 T cell receptor beta chains presented below share a single source sample, sequenced in a study of blood T cell repertoires in COVID-19. Only in-frame clones appear in the TCRdb table, and some are missing; sequencing was by immunoSEQ multiplex PCR. The sample records about 68,000 clones, roughly 85% being singletons. The specimen was peripheral blood. These receptors were taken from a man aged 50-59 years with acute or convalescent COVID-19.

The gene calls are TRBV7-3 and TRBJ2-3; 10 bases align to TRBD1. J was trimmed by 1 base and V by 5 bases; bases with no gene match: 6. This CDR3 spans 16 amino acids. Germline CDR1 is SGHTA and CDR2 is FQGTGA. The CDR3 spells CASSRQGARGTDTQYF. CDR3 bases: TGTGCCAGCAGCAGACAGGGGGCGCGGGGCACAGATACGCAGTATTTT.

The chain carries TRBV9 and TRBJ1-1; D not resolved. Germline loops: CDR1 SGDLS, CDR2 YYNGEE. The CDR3 has 17 amino acids. Trimming cost V 3 bases and J 4 bases, with 22 bases left between them. The CDR3 protein is CASSGGLREYQSTEAFF. As DNA, the CDR3 is TGTGCCAGCAGCGGCGGTCTCCGAGAGTATCAATCCACTGAAGCTTTCTTT.

The chain couples TRBV18 to TRBJ1-1, with a tentative D call TRBD1 (6 bases). Trimming left V 2 bases short and J 0 bases short, with 10 bases between. Germline V gene lookup returns CDR1 KGHSH and CDR2 LQKENI. The CDR3 is 15 amino acids. The CDR3 loop is CASSPRQDMNTEAFF. DNA for the CDR3: TGTGCCAGCTCACCAAGACAGGATATGAACACTGAAGCTTTCTTT.

V is TRBV4-2 and J is TRBJ2-7; possible D gene TRBD1, 5 bases. Germline V lookup: CDR1 LGHNA, CDR2 YNFKEQ. This CDR3 is 14 amino acids long. V was shortened by 8 bases and J by 0 bases, with 14 bases between the two germline ends. The CDR3 DNA reads as TGTGCCAGCCACTCACAGGCGAGCTCCTACGAGCAGTACTTC. This translates into CASHSQASSYEQYF.

This clone was seen only a few times. The rearrangement uses TRBV11-2 and TRBJ2-3, with D possibly being TRBD2 (6 bases). From germline, CDR1 is SGHAT and CDR2 FQNNGV. The CDR3 runs 14 residues. Trimming took 0 bases from V and 6 from J, leaving 10 bases between them. CDR3 sequence reads: CASSLDRGGDTQYF. The CDR3 DNA reads as TGTGCCAGCAGCTTAGATCGGGGAGGCGATACGCAGTATTTT.

CDR3 amino acids: CATSGPGTVSSYNEQFF. The CDR3 region has the DNA TGTGCCACCAGTGGCCCCGGGACAGTCAGCTCCTACAATGAGCAGTTCTTC. V is TRBV24-1 and J is TRBJ2-1, with 7 bases identical to TRBD1. The CDR3 runs to 17 residues. Germline loops: CDR1 KGHDR, CDR2 SFDVKD. The V gene end was trimmed by 5 bases and the J gene end by 0 bases; junction bases not matched to a gene: 9.

V is TRBV6-2 or TRBV6-3 and J is TRBJ1-1; D perhaps matches TRBD1 (6 bases). This CDR3 spans 14 amino acids. V was shortened by 4 bases and J by 4 bases, with 13 bases between the two germline ends. Germline CDR1 and CDR2: MNHEY and SVGEGT. The CDR3 region has the DNA TGTGCCAGCAGTTGGCTGGAGACAGGCACTGAAGCTTTCTTT. This encodes CASSWLETGTEAFF.

In DNA, the CDR3 is TGCGCCAGCAGCCAGTTCTCTGGACAAGTAGCCCCCTATGGCTACACCTTC. Residues: CASSQFSGQVAPYGYTF. The chain is built from TRBV4-1 and TRBJ1-2; tentatively, D is TRBD1 (5 bases). The germline V gene has CDR1 MGHRA and CDR2 YSYEKL. Trimming shortened V by 3 bases and J by 4 bases, and 21 bases separated the two germline ends. The CDR3 is made up of 17 amino acids.

This clone came up once. The rearrangement joins TRBV6-2 or TRBV6-3 to TRBJ2-7; 7 bases line up with TRBD1. V gave up 6 bases and J gave up 4 bases; unmatched junction bases: 12. In germline, CDR1 is MNHEY, CDR2 SVGEGT. The CDR3 is 15 residues long. The chain's CDR3 is CASSSDRTMGYEQYF. The CDR3, as DNA: TGTGCCAGCAGCTCGGACAGGACGATGGGGTACGAGCAGTACTTC.

V and J are TRBV5-1 and TRBJ2-1; 7 nucleotides agree with TRBD1. From germline, CDR1 is SGHRS and CDR2 YFSETQ. This CDR3 has 15 amino acids. Trimming at V came to 4 bases and at J to 4 bases, leaving 8 bases not matched to a gene. The DNA for the CDR3 is TGCGCCAGCAGCCTTAGGACAGGAGATTACAATGAGCAGTTCTTC. Protein: CASSLRTGDYNEQFF.

The V call is TRBV27, the J call TRBJ2-3, with 7 bases that match TRBD2. This CDR3 spans 15 amino acids. The germline V gene has CDR1 MNHEY and CDR2 SMNVEV (reference sequence). Trimming at V came to 2 bases and at J to 2 bases, leaving 4 bases not matched to a gene. The CDR3 region has the DNA TGTGCCAGCAGTTTAGGACTAGGACACACAGATACGCAGTATTTT. Translated: CASSLGLGHTDTQYF.

On this clone: One end of the junction fails to match germline, which may point to a read error. The rearrangement uses TRBV7-3 and TRBJ2-5, with 10 nucleotides matching TRBD1. The CDR3 covers 15 residues. CDR1 is SGHTA, CDR2 FQGTGA, per germline. CDR3 amino acids: CASSPGTGDQGTQYF. The CDR3 nucleotides are TGTGCCAGCAGCCCCGGGACAGGGGACCAAGGGACCCAGTACTTC.

This chain links TRBV6-4 with TRBJ2-5, with a weak D call TRBD2 (6 bases). The V and J ends lost 0 bases and 5 bases respectively, with 16 bases between them. CDR3 size: 16 residues. The V gene's germline CDR1 is MRHNA and CDR2 SNTAGT. The CDR3 region is CASSDSKVLRGETQYF. The CDR3 region has the DNA TGTGCCAGCAGTGACTCGAAGGTTCTCCGGGGGGAGACCCAGTACTTC.

This CDR3 reads CAWSRGTGRTDTQYF. CDR3 in DNA: TGTGCCTGGAGTCGAGGGACAGGGCGGACAGATACGCAGTATTTT. The chain has TRBV30 and TRBJ2-3; 9 bases match TRBD1. The CDR3 totals 15 residues. With V trimmed by 2 bases and J by 3 bases, 6 bases remained unmatched. Germline V gene lookup returns CDR1 GTSNPN and CDR2 SVGIG (reference sequence). Full variable domain (missing parts from reference TRBV30 and TRBJ2-3): SQTIHQWPATLVQPVGSPLSLECTVEGTSNPNLYWYRQAAGRGLQLLFYSVGIGQISSEVPQNLSASRPQDRQFILSSKKLLLSDSGFYLCAWSRGTGRTDTQYFGPGTRLTVL.

This clone has just a few counts. The V and J genes are TRBV6-5 and TRBJ1-2, with unresolved D. The CDR3 is made up of 14 amino acids. CDR1 and CDR2 from the germline V gene are MNHEY and SVGAGI. Trimming left V 6 bases short and J 5 bases short, with 16 bases between. Here the CDR3 DNA reads TGTGCCAGCAGGACTCTCGGAGGTTTGTATGGCTACACCTTC. Its protein product is CASRTLGGLYGYTF.

V and J are TRBV7-3 and TRBJ2-5, with D hard to call. Trimming shortened V by 2 bases and J by 2 bases, and 6 bases separated the two germline ends. The germline gives CDR1 SGHTA, CDR2 FQGTGA. This CDR3 has 13 amino acids. This CDR3 is CASSLEAQETQYF. The DNA of the CDR3 is TGTGCCAGCAGCTTAGAAGCGCAAGAGACCCAGTACTTC.